Below are 20 T cell receptor beta chains sequenced from a single sample in a study of identical twins. Each CDR3 protein gets one entry after TCRdb re-called the 5' RACE reads with MiXCR. The sample has 450,000 to 650,000 distinct CDR3 sequences; approximately 9.6% are singletons. This same sample was also taken into another study, of yellow fever vaccine responses in identical twins.

The sample taken for sequencing was PBMCs. The source of these receptors is a woman under 30 in good health.

This clonotype was seen more than once but under ten times. The gene calls are TRBV5-1 and TRBJ2-3; 12 positions agree with TRBD2. The trim removed 4 bases at V and 2 bases at J, leaving 5 bases unmatched. The CDR3 extends over 16 amino acids. Looked up from germline, CDR1 is SGHRS and CDR2 is YFSETQ. DNA for the CDR3: TGCGCCAGCAGCCAGGGACTAGCGGGTACCACAGATACGCAGTATTTT. It codes for CASSQGLAGTTDTQYF.

This clonotype was observed a handful of times. One end of the junction is discordant with germline, which a read error may explain. The genes are TRBV3-1 and TRBJ1-2, with 10 bases matching TRBD1. The CDR3 is 13 amino acids. Looked up from germline, CDR1 is LGHDT and CDR2 is YNNKEL (reference sequence). CDR3 sequence reads: CASSQWTGGPRNF. The CDR3 nucleotides are TGTGCCAGCAGCCAGTGGACAGGGGGTCCTCGGAACTTC.

This clonotype was detected a few times. The genes are TRBV20-1 and TRBJ2-1; a possible D gene is TRBD2 (5 bases). CDR3 length equals 14 residues. Germline lookup yields CDR1 DFQATT and CDR2 SNEGSKA (reference sequence). CDR3 amino acids: CRHASRDSYNEQFF. In DNA, the CDR3 is TGCAGACACGCTAGCAGAGACTCCTACAATGAGCAGTTCTTC.

This rearrangement joins TRBV7-9 to TRBJ2-1; D perhaps matches TRBD2 (6 bases). This CDR3 has 16 residues. The V gene lost 4 bases and the J gene lost 0 bases, with 13 bases spanning the gap. CDR1 and CDR2 from the germline V gene are SEHNR and FQNEAQ (reference sequence). CDR3 nucleotide sequence: TGTGCCAGCAGCTCGGGACTTATGAGCTCCTACAATGAGCAGTTCTTC. It encodes CASSSGLMSSYNEQFF. The entire variable domain, with the rest obtained from reference TRBV7-9 and TRBJ2-1, is as follows: DTGVSQNPRHKITKRGQNVTFRCDPISEHNRLYWYRQTLGQGPEFLTYFQNEAQLEKSRLLSDRFSAERPKGSFSTLEIQRTEQGDSAMYLCASSSGLMSSYNEQFFGPGTRLTVL.

The chain has TRBV5-1 and TRBJ2-7; D unclear. The length of the CDR3 is 15 residues. Per germline, CDR1 SGHRS and CDR2 YFSETQ. Between the trimmed V and J ends, which lost 4 bases and 2 bases, there was a span of 16 bases. CDR3 in DNA: TGCGCCAGCAGCCCGAGGTTGTCCGGAGCCTACGAGCAGTACTTC. It translates to CASSPRLSGAYEQYF.

CDR3 sequence (DNA): TGTGCCAGCAGATGGACTAGCGGGAGTCCGGACGAGCAGTACTTC. Its protein is CASRWTSGSPDEQYF. The chain carries TRBV6-1 and TRBJ2-7; 13 nucleotides agree with TRBD2. The junction had 7 bases not matched to a gene; V was cut back by 6 bases and J by 5 bases. CDR3 length: 15 amino acids. Germline V CDR1 and CDR2: MNHNS, SASEGT.

This clonotype appeared many times. The J gene is TRBJ1-6, the V gene TRBV20-1; 8 nucleotides match TRBD1. The V and J ends lost 5 bases and 6 bases, in that order; junction bases with no gene match: 3. Germline loops: CDR1 DFQATT, CDR2 SNEGSKA (reference sequence). The CDR3 loop spans 13 amino acids. The CDR3 sequence is CSAGDRLNSPLHF. DNA of the CDR3: TGCAGTGCTGGGGACAGGCTTAATTCACCCCTCCACTTT.

This clonotype has ten or more counts. The V and J genes are TRBV7-9 and TRBJ2-7; 9 bases line up with TRBD1. The V segment lost 3 bases and the J segment 6 bases; nucleotides outside the gene matches: 6. Germline loops: CDR1 SEHNR, CDR2 FQNEAQ (reference sequence). The CDR3 contains 14 residues. CDR3 coding DNA: TGTGCCAGCAGCTTTCCGGGACAGGGCCCCGAGCAGTACTTC. This encodes CASSFPGQGPEQYF.

CDR3 loop: CASSLGTGMGTGANVLTF. In nucleotides, the CDR3 is TGTGCCAGCAGCTTAGGGACAGGGATGGGGACTGGGGCCAACGTCCTGACTTTC. This rearrangement joins TRBV11-2 to TRBJ2-6, with 8 nucleotides matching TRBD1. Germline V gene lookup returns CDR1 SGHAT and CDR2 FQNNGV. The CDR3 runs 18 residues. The V segment lost 1 base and the J segment 2 bases; nucleotides outside the gene matches: 7.

This clonotype was observed a few times. The chain recombines TRBV12-3 or TRBV12-4 with TRBJ1-5, with D possibly TRBD1 on 5 matching bases. The length of the CDR3 is 16 residues. Trimming took 3 bases from V and 0 from J, leaving 12 bases between them. CDR3 residues: CASSFLGVNSNQPQHF. CDR3 nucleotide sequence: TGTGCCAGCAGTTTTCTAGGGGTGAATAGCAATCAGCCCCAGCATTTT.

This chain connects TRBV28 to TRBJ2-3; 8 positions match TRBD1. The V segment lost 1 base and the J segment 4 bases; nucleotides outside the gene matches: 4. The CDR3 sequence is 15 residues long. CDR1 and CDR2 (germline): MDHEN, SYDVKM. Written as DNA, the CDR3 is TGTGCCAGCAGTTTATTTGGACAGGGATCAGATACGCAGTATTTT. Translation gives CASSLFGQGSDTQYF.

The count of this clonotype is one. Relative to the germline gene, one junction end is altered; a read error may explain this. The CDR3 nucleotides read TGTGCCAGCAGCTTAGTCTCTCTGACAGATACGCAGTGTTTT. It specifies CASSLVSLTDTQCF. This chain joins TRBV5-5 and TRBJ2-3; perhaps TRBD1 as D (5 bases). This CDR3 is 14 amino acids long. The V gene's germline CDR1 is SGHKS and CDR2 YYEKEE (reference sequence). Filled out from reference TRBV5-5 and TRBJ2-3, the complete variable domain reads DAGVTQSPTHLIKTRGQQVTLRCSPISGHKSVSWYQQVLGQGPQFIFQYYEKEERGRGNFPDRFSARQFPNYSSELNVNALLLGDSALYLCASSLVSLTDTQCFGPGTRLTVL.

This chain joins TRBV20-1 and TRBJ2-7, with 13 bases lining up with TRBD2. This CDR3 region has 15 residues. J gave up 5 bases and V 1 base, and 5 bases lay outside the gene matches. Germline loops: CDR1 DFQATT, CDR2 SNEGSKA (reference sequence). This CDR3 is CSARGATSGRNEQYF. The CDR3 region has the DNA TGCAGTGCTAGAGGCGCGACTAGCGGGAGGAACGAGCAGTACTTC.

The CDR3 coding sequence is TGTGCCAGCAGTTGGTTGGCAGGGGACTACAATGAGCAGTTCTTC. Encoded protein: CASSWLAGDYNEQFF. The chain uses TRBV6-7 and TRBJ2-1; TRBD1 is a possible D gene (6 bases). TRBV6-7 is identified as an open reading frame with a role that is uncertain. There are 15 residues in the CDR3. Deletions cut 4 bases from V and 3 bases from J, with 13 bases between.

This clonotype has ten or more counts. CDR3 coding DNA: TGCAGTGCTAATATCATGAACACTGAAGCTTTCTTT. Its translation: CSANIMNTEAFF. V usage is TRBV20-1 and J usage is TRBJ1-1; D call uncertain. The ends were cut back, 4 bases at V and 0 bases at J, with 6 bases in the middle. There are 12 residues in the CDR3. CDR1 is DFQATT and CDR2 is SNEGSKA in the germline V gene (reference sequence).

The rearrangement uses TRBV5-5 and TRBJ2-7, with TRBD2 identical over 8 bases. Losses at the gene ends were 5 bases for V and 2 bases for J; bases not matched to a gene: 6. This CDR3 has 14 residues. From germline, CDR1 is SGHKS and CDR2 YYEKEE (reference sequence). CDR3 region: CASRDTSGAYEQYF. The DNA for the CDR3 is TGTGCCAGCAGGGATACTAGCGGTGCCTACGAGCAGTACTTC.

V is TRBV7-3 and J is TRBJ2-3; 9 nucleotides agree with TRBD2. This CDR3 region has 16 residues. Per the germline V gene, CDR1 is SGHTA and CDR2 is FQGTGA. Trimming at V came to 5 bases and at J to 0 bases, leaving 6 bases not matched to a gene. The CDR3 sequence: CASSRSGGVSTDTQYF. The DNA for the CDR3 is TGTGCCAGCAGCCGTAGCGGGGGAGTTAGCACAGATACGCAGTATTTT.

The table lists this clonotype with a few counts. V and J are TRBV7-2 and TRBJ2-2, with D hard to call. Germline V gene data show CDR1 as SGHTA and CDR2 as FQGNSA. This CDR3 is 13 amino acids long. The V end was cut by 5 bases, the J end by 4 bases, with 8 bases between. CDR3 residues: CASSPRLTGELFF. CDR3 DNA sequence: TGTGCCAGCAGCCCGAGACTCACCGGGGAGCTGTTTTTT. Drawing the rest from reference TRBV7-2 and TRBJ2-2, the complete variable domain is GAGVSQSPSNKVTEKGKDVELRCDPISGHTALYWYRQSLGQGLEFLIYFQGNSAPDKSGLPSDRFSAERTGGSVSTLTIQRTQQEDSAVYLCASSPRLTGELFFGEGSRLTVL.

The chain uses TRBV7-2 and TRBJ2-2; D is unclear. The CDR3 is made up of 15 amino acids. Germline V gives CDR1 SGHTA, CDR2 FQGNSA. Trimming pared 7 bases from V and 1 base from J, leaving 13 bases between. The CDR3 DNA reads as TGTGCCAGCACCAAAACCGGCGAGAACACCGGGGAGCTGTTTTTT. This codes for CASTKTGENTGELFF.

This clonotype was counted a few times. V is TRBV6-5 and J is TRBJ1-5, with 7 bases that match TRBD1. The V gene's germline CDR1 is MNHEY and CDR2 SVGAGI. The CDR3 length is 16 residues. V lost 0 bases, J lost 2 bases, and 4 bases stayed unmatched. The CDR3 protein is CASSYSGGDGNQPQHF. CDR3 sequence (DNA): TGTGCCAGCAGTTACTCAGGGGGCGATGGCAATCAGCCCCAGCATTTT.